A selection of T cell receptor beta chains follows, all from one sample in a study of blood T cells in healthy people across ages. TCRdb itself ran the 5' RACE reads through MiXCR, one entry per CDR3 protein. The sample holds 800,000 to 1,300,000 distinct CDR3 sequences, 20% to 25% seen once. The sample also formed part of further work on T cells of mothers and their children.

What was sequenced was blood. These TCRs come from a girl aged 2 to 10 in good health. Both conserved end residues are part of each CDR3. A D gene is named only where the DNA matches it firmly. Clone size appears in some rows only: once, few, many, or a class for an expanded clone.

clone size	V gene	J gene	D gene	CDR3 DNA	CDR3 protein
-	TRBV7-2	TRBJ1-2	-	TGTGCCAGCAGCTTAGACCGTACCTATGGCTACACCTTC	CASSLDRTYGYTF
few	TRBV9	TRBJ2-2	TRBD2	TGTGCCAGCAGCGGCACTAGCGGGGGGTTCACCGGGGAGCTGTTTTTT	CASSGTSGGFTGELFF
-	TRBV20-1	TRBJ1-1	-	TGCAGTGCTTCTCCCGACACTGAAGCTTTCTTT	CSASPDTEAFF
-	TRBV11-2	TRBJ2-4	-	TGTGCCAGCAGCCCAGACAGTATAGCCAAAAACATTCAGTACTTC	CASSPDSIAKNIQYF
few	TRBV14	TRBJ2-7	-	TGTGCCAGCAGCTCGGCCAATCCCTACGAGCAGTACTTC	CASSSANPYEQYF
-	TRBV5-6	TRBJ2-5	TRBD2	TGTGCCAGCAGCGGGGGGTCGGGTGCGGGAGTCATGACCGAGACCCAGTACTTC	CASSGGSGAGVMTETQYF
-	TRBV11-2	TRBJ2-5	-	TGTGCCAGCGCTCGAGGGTCACGGCAAGGAGAGACCCAGTACTTC	CASARGSRQGETQYF
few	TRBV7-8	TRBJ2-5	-	TGTGCCAGCAGCTTTCGGAGAGAGGCCCAGTACTTC	CASSFRREAQYF
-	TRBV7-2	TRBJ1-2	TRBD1	TGTGCCAGCAGTCATACATTCTTACAGGGGCTCAGCGGCTACACCTTC	CASSHTFLQGLSGYTF
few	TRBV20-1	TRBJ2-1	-	TGCAGTGCGGTCAGGGAGCATGAGCAGTTCTTC	CSAVREHEQFF
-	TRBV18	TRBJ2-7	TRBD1	TGTGCCAGCTCACCTTCACAGGGGGTAAACTACGAGCAGTACTTC	CASSPSQGVNYEQYF
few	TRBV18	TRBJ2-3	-	TGTGCCAGCTCACCAGGGGTAGAAACCGTTTTCACAGATACGCAGTATTTT	CASSPGVETVFTDTQYF
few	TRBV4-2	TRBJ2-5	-	TGTGCCAGCAGCCCGCGGGACGGCTACCAAGAGACCCAGTACTTC	CASSPRDGYQETQYF
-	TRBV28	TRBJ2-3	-	TGTGCCAGCAGCAATTCACTAGCTTCTAGCACAGATACGCAGTATTTT	CASSNSLASSTDTQYF
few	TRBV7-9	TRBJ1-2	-	TGTGCCAGCAGCTTGACAGATCAGGGGTATGGCTACACCTTC	CASSLTDQGYGYTF
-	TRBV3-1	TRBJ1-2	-	TGTGCCAGCAGCCAAGAACGGGGCACGAAGACTTATGGCTACACCTTC	CASSQERGTKTYGYTF
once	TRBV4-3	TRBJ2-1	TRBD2	TGCGCCAGCAGCCAAGATCGAACTAGCGGCTTGCATGAGCAGTTCTTC	CASSQDRTSGLHEQFF
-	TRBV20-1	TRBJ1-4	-	TGCAGTGCTAGAGGGCAGGGGGAAAAACTGTTTTTT	CSARGQGEKLFF
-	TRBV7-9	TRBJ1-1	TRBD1	TGTGCCACGCAGACAGGGGAGAACACTGAAGCTTTCTTT	CATQTGENTEAFF
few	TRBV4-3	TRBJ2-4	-	TGCGCCAGCAGCCACCAGAACACAGGGTCCAACATTCAGTACTTC	CASSHQNTGSNIQYF
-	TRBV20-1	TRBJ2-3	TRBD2	TGCAGTCCTAAGGGAGGGTTGGCAGATACGCAGTATTTT	CSPKGGLADTQYF
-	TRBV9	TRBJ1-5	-	TGTGCCAGCAGCGTAGAGGGAATGCTTACGCAGCATTTT	CASSVEGMLTQHF
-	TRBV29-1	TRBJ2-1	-	TGCAGCGTTGAAGGGGAGAGCTCCTACAATGGGCAGTTCTTC	CSVEGESSYNGQFF
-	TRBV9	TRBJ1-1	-	TGTGCCAGCAGCGTAATCTGGAACACTGAAGCTTTCTTT	CASSVIWNTEAFF
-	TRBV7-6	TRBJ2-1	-	TGTGCCAGCAGCTTAGATCTTGGGGGAGCGCTCGGGGATGAGCAGTTCTTC	CASSLDLGGALGDEQFF
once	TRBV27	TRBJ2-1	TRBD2	TGTGCCAGCAGTATCATAGCGGGGGCGCGGGTGTATGAGCAGTTCTTC	CASSIIAGARVYEQFF
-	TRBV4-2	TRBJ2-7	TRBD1	TGTGCCAGCAGCCAGGCTACGACAGGGGGGAGCTACGAGCAGTACTTC	CASSQATTGGSYEQYF
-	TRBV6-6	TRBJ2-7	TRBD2	TGTGCCAGCAGTTACCGCGGGGGAGCCTACGAGCAGTACTTC	CASSYRGGAYEQYF
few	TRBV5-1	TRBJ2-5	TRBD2	TGCGCCAGCAGCACGGGACTAGCGGGAGGGCCATCGGTGCTGGAGACCCAGTACTTC	CASSTGLAGGPSVLETQYF
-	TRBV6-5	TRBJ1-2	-	TGTGCCAGATCTGACCGAATACAGGGCCCCTATGGCTACACCTTC	CARSDRIQGPYGYTF
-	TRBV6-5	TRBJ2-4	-	TGTGCCAGCAGAGCAGGGACCAAAAACATTCAGTACTTC	CASRAGTKNIQYF
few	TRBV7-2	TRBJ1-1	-	TGTGCCAGCAGCCGAACAGTGCTGAACACTGAAGCTTTCTTT	CASSRTVLNTEAFF
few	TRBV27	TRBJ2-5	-	TGTGCCAGCAGTTTCTCTCCCCAGTACTTC	CASSFSPQYF
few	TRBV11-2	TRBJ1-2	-	TGTGCCAGCAGCTCAGTCCGGACTTCGGGGGGCTACACCTTC	CASSSVRTSGGYTF
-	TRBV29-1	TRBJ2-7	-	TGCAGCGTCCAAATCACAGCGTTAGAGCAGTACTTC	CSVQITALEQYF
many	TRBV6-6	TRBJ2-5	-	TGTGCCAGCAGTTACGTATCGTCTCGGAGAGAGACCCAGTACTTC	CASSYVSSRRETQYF
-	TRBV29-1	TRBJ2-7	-	TGCAGCGTTGAAGAAGGGGGGGTAGGGACCTACGAGCAGTACTTC	CSVEEGGVGTYEQYF
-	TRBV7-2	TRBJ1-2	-	TGTGCCAGCAGCTATGTCGGCGGGCTAAATGGCTACACCTTC	CASSYVGGLNGYTF